The present T cell receptor beta chain was sequenced within a study of T cell responses to AZD1222 COVID-19 vaccine. Germline V lookup: CDR1 LGHNT, CDR2 FRNRAP. Unmatched junction bases numbered 4, after V lost 0 bases and J lost 5 bases. The CDR3 consists of 14 residues. Details on this clone: Its antigen is not identified.

Overall study findings and caveats: Seropositivity was recorded at baseline in only 6 or 7 AZD1222 recipients. Spike was spanned by vaccine-associated CD4 TCRs, which were dominant at 160-218 and 743-854.

Repertoires were generated with immunoSEQ multiplex PCR, while TCRdb's copy carries only in-frame clones and drops some. This table holds more than 80,000 clones, just over 85% found once. The chain joins TRBV12-5 to TRBJ2-7; 7 nucleotides align to TRBD1. The sequencing used peripheral blood, collected on day 0 of AZD1222 vaccination. The source of this sequence is an adult in good health. CDR3 nucleotide sequence: TGTGCTAGTGGTTTGGTACAGGGGTCTCACGAGCAGTACTTC. Amino acid sequence: CASGLVQGSHEQYF.